The rows below give T cell receptor beta chains drawn from one sample of a study of OX40 agonist ivuxolimab in advanced cancers. Produced via immunoSEQ multiplex PCR; TCRdb's table is partial and in-frame only. Of 50,000 to 85,000 clones listed, roughly 87% are singletons. The source material was CD4+ or CD8+ T cells sorted from blood, sampled in a trial of the OX40 agonist ivuxolimab. These receptors were obtained from an adult with an advanced solid tumor such as melanoma, head and neck, liver or kidney cancer. Both conserved end residues are part of each CDR3. A D gene is named only where the DNA matches it firmly. The size of a clone is reported for some rows only, either as once, few or many, or as a class for expanded clones.

v_gene: TRBV4-1
d_gene: -
j_gene: TRBJ1-2
abundance: few
CDR3nt: TGCGCCAGCAGCCAAGATATAACCATCCCAAGAGGCTACACCTTC
CDR3aa: CASSQDITIPRGYTF

v_gene: TRBV11-3
d_gene: TRBD2
j_gene: TRBJ2-5
abundance: -
CDR3nt: TGTGCCAGCAGCACGACTAGCGGCCGGCAAGAGACCCAGTACTTC
CDR3aa: CASSTTSGRQETQYF

v_gene: TRBV14
d_gene: TRBD2
j_gene: TRBJ2-7
abundance: -
CDR3nt: TGTGCCAGCAGCCAAGAGATAGCCGGGGGGAACGAGCAGTACTTC
CDR3aa: CASSQEIAGGNEQYF

v_gene: TRBV7-9
d_gene: TRBD2
j_gene: TRBJ2-1
abundance: -
CDR3nt: TGTGCCAGCAGCTTAGACGGGGGGTACAATGAGCAGTTCTTC
CDR3aa: CASSLDGGYNEQFF

v_gene: TRBV21-1
d_gene: -
j_gene: TRBJ2-7
abundance: -
CDR3nt: TGTGCCAGCAGCAAAGGGATCAGGGACTTC
CDR3aa: CASSKGIRDF

v_gene: TRBV6-1
d_gene: TRBD1
j_gene: TRBJ1-2
abundance: -
CDR3nt: TGTGCCAGCAGTGAGCAGGGGGCCTATGGCTACACCTTC
CDR3aa: CASSEQGAYGYTF

v_gene: TRBV14
d_gene: -
j_gene: TRBJ2-7
abundance: -
CDR3nt: TGTGCCAGCAGCCTCTCTTCTGGGACCCGAGGGCCCTACGAGCAGTACTTC
CDR3aa: CASSLSSGTRGPYEQYF

v_gene: TRBV19
d_gene: -
j_gene: TRBJ1-3
abundance: -
CDR3nt: TGTGCCAGTAGTATAGGAGCCATGTCTGGAAACACCATATATTTT
CDR3aa: CASSIGAMSGNTIYF

v_gene: TRBV2
d_gene: TRBD1
j_gene: TRBJ2-7
abundance: many
CDR3nt: TGTGCCAGCAGTACGACAGGGACAGAGCAGTACTTC
CDR3aa: CASSTTGTEQYF

v_gene: TRBV25-1
d_gene: -
j_gene: TRBJ2-2
abundance: once
CDR3nt: TGTGCCAGCAGTGAAAACCGGGGGAACACCGGGGAGCTGTTTTTT
CDR3aa: CASSENRGNTGELFF

v_gene: TRBV7-2
d_gene: TRBD1
j_gene: TRBJ2-5
abundance: -
CDR3nt: TGTGCCAGCAGCCAGCGGGGACAGGGGGAAATAAAGGGGACCCAGTACTTC
CDR3aa: CASSQRGQGEIKGTQYF

v_gene: TRBV29-1
d_gene: -
j_gene: TRBJ1-1
abundance: few
CDR3nt: TGCAGCGTTCGAGGGGCGAGCCGGCGGAACACTGAAGCTTTCTTT
CDR3aa: CSVRGASRRNTEAFF

v_gene: TRBV4-3
d_gene: TRBD2
j_gene: TRBJ2-3
abundance: -
CDR3nt: TGCGCCAGCAGCAAGCAGGGTAGCGGGAGATTGGATACGCAGTATTTT
CDR3aa: CASSKQGSGRLDTQYF

v_gene: TRBV11-3
d_gene: TRBD1
j_gene: TRBJ1-3
abundance: -
CDR3nt: TGTGCCAGCAGCTTACAGGGGGACCCTGGAAACACCATATATTTT
CDR3aa: CASSLQGDPGNTIYF

v_gene: TRBV7-2
d_gene: TRBD1
j_gene: TRBJ2-2
abundance: few
CDR3nt: TGTGCCAGCAGCTTTAACAGGGGAACCGGGGAGCTGTTTTTT
CDR3aa: CASSFNRGTGELFF

v_gene: TRBV19
d_gene: -
j_gene: TRBJ2-3
abundance: once
CDR3nt: TGTGCCAGTAGTCCGACCCGACCCGGGCAGGGCATCACAGATACGCAGTATTTT
CDR3aa: CASSPTRPGQGITDTQYF

v_gene: TRBV5-1
d_gene: TRBD1
j_gene: TRBJ1-4
abundance: -
CDR3nt: TGCGCCAGCAGCCCGACAGGGGAAGGGAGTGGAAAACTGTTTTTT
CDR3aa: CASSPTGEGSGKLFF

v_gene: TRBV11-2
d_gene: -
j_gene: TRBJ2-1
abundance: -
CDR3nt: TGTGCCAGCAGCCGGGACTTCTCCCCCTACAATGAGCAGTTCTTC
CDR3aa: CASSRDFSPYNEQFF

v_gene: TRBV19
d_gene: TRBD2
j_gene: TRBJ2-5
abundance: -
CDR3nt: TGTGCCAGTAGTATAGGGACTAGCGGGACCCAAGAGACCCAGTACTTC
CDR3aa: CASSIGTSGTQETQYF

v_gene: TRBV5-1
d_gene: -
j_gene: TRBJ2-3
abundance: -
CDR3nt: TGCGCCAGCAGCTTGGATCAGATGACGCAGTATTTT
CDR3aa: CASSLDQMTQYF

v_gene: TRBV5-4
d_gene: TRBD1
j_gene: TRBJ1-5
abundance: once
CDR3nt: TGTGCCAGCAGCTTGCTCGGACAGGAGAGCAATCAGCCCCAGCATTTT
CDR3aa: CASSLLGQESNQPQHF

v_gene: TRBV6-6
d_gene: -
j_gene: TRBJ2-7
abundance: -
CDR3nt: TGTGCCAGCAGTTACTCTGGGGAGCAGTACTTC
CDR3aa: CASSYSGEQYF

v_gene: TRBV7-2
d_gene: -
j_gene: TRBJ2-7
abundance: few
CDR3nt: TGTGCCAGCAGCTCGGGGCACTACGAGCAGTACTTC
CDR3aa: CASSSGHYEQYF

v_gene: TRBV18
d_gene: TRBD1
j_gene: TRBJ1-1
abundance: -
CDR3nt: TGTGCCAGCTCACCGGACAGGGGAACTGAAGCTTTCTTT
CDR3aa: CASSPDRGTEAFF

v_gene: TRBV5-1
d_gene: TRBD2
j_gene: TRBJ2-3
abundance: -
CDR3nt: TGCGCCAGCAGCTCGGGAGGCCTGGGCGCAGATACGCAGTATTTT
CDR3aa: CASSSGGLGADTQYF

v_gene: TRBV4-2
d_gene: -
j_gene: TRBJ2-7
abundance: -
CDR3nt: TGTGCCAGCAGCCAAATCTCTCTCGGGGGGCTAGTTTCCTACGAGCAGTACTTC
CDR3aa: CASSQISLGGLVSYEQYF

v_gene: TRBV11-2
d_gene: TRBD2
j_gene: TRBJ2-7
abundance: -
CDR3nt: TGTGCCAGCAGCCTGCCCCTCTGGGACTACACCTCCTACGAGCAGTACTTC
CDR3aa: CASSLPLWDYTSYEQYF

v_gene: TRBV15
d_gene: -
j_gene: TRBJ2-5
abundance: -
CDR3nt: TGTGCCACCAGCGCTAGAAAGCAAGAGACCCAGTACTTC
CDR3aa: CATSARKQETQYF

v_gene: TRBV28
d_gene: -
j_gene: TRBJ1-1
abundance: -
CDR3nt: TGTGCCAGCAGTTTATTTTCCTCGTGGCAGGGCACGGCGAACACTGAAGCTTTCTTT
CDR3aa: CASSLFSSWQGTANTEAFF

v_gene: TRBV29-1
d_gene: -
j_gene: TRBJ2-5
abundance: -
CDR3nt: TGCAGCGCCTTTGTAGGAGAAGAGACCCAGTACTTC
CDR3aa: CSAFVGEETQYF

v_gene: TRBV11-2
d_gene: TRBD2
j_gene: TRBJ2-5
abundance: -
CDR3nt: TGTGCCAGCAGCACTGCTAGCGGGAGCCAGGGTGAGACCCAGTACTTC
CDR3aa: CASSTASGSQGETQYF

v_gene: TRBV27
d_gene: TRBD1
j_gene: TRBJ1-5
abundance: -
CDR3nt: TGTGCCAGCAGTCCCGGACAGGTTAGCAATCAGCCCCAGCATTTT
CDR3aa: CASSPGQVSNQPQHF

v_gene: TRBV6-6
d_gene: -
j_gene: TRBJ1-5
abundance: few
CDR3nt: TGTGCCAGCAACGGCAGACAGTTTAATAGCAATCAGCCCCAGCATTTT
CDR3aa: CASNGRQFNSNQPQHF

v_gene: TRBV5-8
d_gene: TRBD1
j_gene: TRBJ1-4
abundance: -
CDR3nt: TGTGCCAGCAGCCCCGGGACAGGTTTTAATGAAAAACTGTTTTTT
CDR3aa: CASSPGTGFNEKLFF

v_gene: TRBV13
d_gene: -
j_gene: TRBJ2-1
abundance: -
CDR3nt: TGTGCCAGCAGCAAATTCACAGGATCCGGCTACAATGAGCAGTTCTTC
CDR3aa: CASSKFTGSGYNEQFF

v_gene: TRBV7-3
d_gene: -
j_gene: TRBJ1-2
abundance: once
CDR3nt: TGTGCCAGCAGCTCTACAAGGGGAGGTGGCTACACCTTC
CDR3aa: CASSSTRGGGYTF

v_gene: TRBV18
d_gene: -
j_gene: TRBJ1-1
abundance: -
CDR3nt: TGTGCCAGCTCATACCGGGAGCACCAGGTGAACACTGAAGCTTTCTTT
CDR3aa: CASSYREHQVNTEAFF

v_gene: TRBV5-1
d_gene: TRBD2
j_gene: TRBJ2-2
abundance: -
CDR3nt: TGCGCCAGCAGCTTTTTTGCTAGCGGGAGTCCAAACACCGGGGAGCTGTTTTTT
CDR3aa: CASSFFASGSPNTGELFF

v_gene: TRBV19
d_gene: TRBD1
j_gene: TRBJ1-5
abundance: once
CDR3nt: TGTGCCAGTAGTTTAAGACAGGGTGATCAGCCCCAGCATTTT
CDR3aa: CASSLRQGDQPQHF